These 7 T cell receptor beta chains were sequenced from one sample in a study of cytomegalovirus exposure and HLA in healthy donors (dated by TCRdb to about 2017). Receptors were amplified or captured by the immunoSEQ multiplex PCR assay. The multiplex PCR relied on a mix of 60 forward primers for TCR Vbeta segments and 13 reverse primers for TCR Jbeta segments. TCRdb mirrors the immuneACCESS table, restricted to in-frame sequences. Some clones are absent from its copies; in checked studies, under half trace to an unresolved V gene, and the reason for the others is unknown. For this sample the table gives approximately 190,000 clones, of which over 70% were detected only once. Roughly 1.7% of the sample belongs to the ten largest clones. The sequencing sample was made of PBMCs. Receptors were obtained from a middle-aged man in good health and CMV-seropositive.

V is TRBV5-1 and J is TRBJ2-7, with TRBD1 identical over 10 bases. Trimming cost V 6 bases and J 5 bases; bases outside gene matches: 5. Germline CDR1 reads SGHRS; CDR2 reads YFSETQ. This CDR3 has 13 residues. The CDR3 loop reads CASTGQGNHEQYF. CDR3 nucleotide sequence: TGCGCCAGCACGGGACAGGGGAACCACGAGCAGTACTTC. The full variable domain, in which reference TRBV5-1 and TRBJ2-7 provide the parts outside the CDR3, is KAGVTQTPRYLIKTRGQQVTLSCSPISGHRSVSWYQQTPGQGLQFLFEYFSETQRNKGNFPGRFSGRQFSNSRSEMNVSTLELGDSALYLCASTGQGNHEQYFGPGTRLTVT.

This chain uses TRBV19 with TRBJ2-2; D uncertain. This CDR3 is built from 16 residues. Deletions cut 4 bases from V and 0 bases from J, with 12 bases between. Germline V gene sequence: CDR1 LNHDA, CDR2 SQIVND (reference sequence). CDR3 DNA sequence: TGTGCCAGTAGTACCTGGGCAAGAGCGAACACCGGGGAGCTGTTTTTT. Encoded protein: CASSTWARANTGELFF.

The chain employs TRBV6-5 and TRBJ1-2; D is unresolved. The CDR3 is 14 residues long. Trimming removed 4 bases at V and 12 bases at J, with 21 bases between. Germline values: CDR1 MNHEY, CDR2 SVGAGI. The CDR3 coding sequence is TGTGCCAGCAGTTCGATCACCCTGGCAGCACTACACACCTTC. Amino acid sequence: CASSSITLAALHTF.

The DNA for the CDR3 is TGTGCCAGCTCACCACCGAGCAGGGGGAACTATGGCTACACCTTC. Its translation: CASSPPSRGNYGYTF. This rearrangement joins TRBV18 to TRBJ1-2, with 7 bases identical to TRBD1. This CDR3 is 15 amino acids long. Germline V CDR1 and CDR2: KGHSH, LQKENI. With V trimmed by 0 bases and J by 2 bases, 3 bases remained unmatched.

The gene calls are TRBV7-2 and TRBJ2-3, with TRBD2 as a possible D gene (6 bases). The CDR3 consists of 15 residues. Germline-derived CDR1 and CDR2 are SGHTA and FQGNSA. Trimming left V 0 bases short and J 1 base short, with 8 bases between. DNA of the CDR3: TGTGCCAGCAGCTTAGCGGGAGGACGCACAGATACGCAGTATTTT. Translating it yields CASSLAGGRTDTQYF.

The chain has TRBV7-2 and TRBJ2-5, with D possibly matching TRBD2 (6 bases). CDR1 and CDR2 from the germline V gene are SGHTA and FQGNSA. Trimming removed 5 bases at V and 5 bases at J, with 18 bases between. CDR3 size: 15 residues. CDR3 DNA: TGTGCCAGCAGCCGATCTTCCGGGACTCTCGAGACCCAGTACTTC. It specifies CASSRSSGTLETQYF.

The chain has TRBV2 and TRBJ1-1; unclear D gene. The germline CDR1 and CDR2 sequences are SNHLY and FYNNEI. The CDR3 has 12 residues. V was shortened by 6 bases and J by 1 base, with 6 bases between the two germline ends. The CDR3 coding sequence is TGTGCCAGCAGGCCGGGGAACACTGAAGCTTTCTTT. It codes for CASRPGNTEAFF.